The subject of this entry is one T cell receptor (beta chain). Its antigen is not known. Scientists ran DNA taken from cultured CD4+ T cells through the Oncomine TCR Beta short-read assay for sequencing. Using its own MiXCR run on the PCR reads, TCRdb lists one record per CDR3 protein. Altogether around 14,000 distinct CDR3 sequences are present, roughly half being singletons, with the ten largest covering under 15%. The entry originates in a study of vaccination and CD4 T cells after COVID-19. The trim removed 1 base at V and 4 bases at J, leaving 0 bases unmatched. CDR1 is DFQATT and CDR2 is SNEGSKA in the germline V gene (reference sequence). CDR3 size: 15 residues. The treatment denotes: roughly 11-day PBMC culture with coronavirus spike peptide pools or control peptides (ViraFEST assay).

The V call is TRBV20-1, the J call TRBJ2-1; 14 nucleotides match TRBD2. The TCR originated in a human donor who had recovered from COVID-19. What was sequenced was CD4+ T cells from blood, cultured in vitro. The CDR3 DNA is TGCAGTGCTAGAGGACTAGCGGGGGGGTACAATGAGCAGTTCTTC. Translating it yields CSARGLAGGYNEQFF.